This paragraph covers one T cell receptor beta chain sequence. The specificity of this receptor is unknown. The record has no base qualities; no much larger clone is one base away. TCR CDR3 regions were amplified from genomic DNA by multiplex PCR using the deep immunoSEQ assay. Extracted genomic DNA from each cell subset was distributed evenly across all wells of several immunoSEQ 96-well plates, and each plate was treated as a replicate. For sorted subsets, about 220 ng of genomic DNA, equivalent to some 30,000 T cell genomes, went into each replicate PCR. The purified libraries were quantified using a Qubit 3.0 fluorometer, sized with a Bioanalyzer 2100, and then quantified again using the KAPA Library Quantification kit. A separate single-read 150-cycle Illumina NextSeq 550 flow cell was used to sequence each immunoSEQ 96-well plate. The study's processing was this. The immunoSEQ output contained only junctional sequences without quality scores, so filtering could not match that applied to full-length reads. Sequences were annotated with PyIR, a Python wrapper for IgBLAST v1.9, and V/J genes and CDR3 were assigned using IMGT germline references. Reads were removed for weak V/J assignments (E-value above 1e-6), missing CDR3, stop codons, out-of-frame junctions, or ambiguous translated residues. V3J clonotypes were defined as sequences sharing the same inferred V gene, J gene, and CDR3 amino acid sequence. To compute the percentage overlap between repertoires, the number of shared unique clonotypes was divided by the size of the smaller repertoire. Richness of each repertoire was evaluated using RTK rarefaction, the Chao1 estimator, and Recon v2.1 estimates of unobserved clonotypes. Generation probabilities were computed with OLGA for all TCRbeta clonotypes obtained by the gDNA method from several donors. TCRdb carries this immuneACCESS record with in-frame sequences only. Its versions omit some clonotypes, under half of them owing to an unresolved V gene in the studies checked, with the rest unexplained. Clonal size and the V and J genes are those of that table, whereas D and trimming came from the DNA. For this sample the table gives hundreds of thousands of clones, of which around 72% were detected only once. In total, the top ten clones hold under 2% of the sample.

The donors were healthy, HIV-negative adults who had no recently reported acute infections or vaccinations. Every donor was a Caucasian adult living in Nashville, Tennessee, USA. CD4+ T cells were enriched through magnetic negative selection, after which naive cells were positively selected on CD45RA and the remaining negative fraction served as the memory subset. Blood was collected by leukapheresis, and PBMCs were isolated by Ficoll-Histopaque density gradient centrifugation and then cryopreserved in liquid nitrogen vapor phase. Analytical flow cytometry was used to check the purity and quantity of every magnetically sorted T cell population. Genomic DNA was isolated from each sorted fraction and quantified by UV absorbance on a Nanodrop 2000c. This specimen belongs to a study of shared clonotypes between healthy human individuals (dated by TCRdb to 2020 to 2022). Some background on the complete study: The cohort included a few men and a couple of women between 18 and 49 years of age. Per donor, three plates each were used for CD4 naive and CD4 memory, two for CD8 naive, and one for CD8 memory. The study deeply sequenced blood TCR repertoires of about 5 healthy adults to estimate repertoire size and the extent of clonotype sharing between individuals. To increase sequencing depth and limit assay-specific biases, different laboratories used diverse techniques to prepare libraries and sequence TCR repertoires. Each donor's leukapheresis produced roughly between roughly 0.85 and 9 billion PBMCs. What the research found in general, with its limitations: Compared with non-shared clonotypes, clonotypes shared by all four sorted-subset donors had higher generation probabilities. Sampling was restricted to blood, and TCR repertoires in tissue are likely to differ from TCR repertoires in blood. Naive subsets generally had larger estimated clonotype richness than memory subsets. The small number of donors limited the genetic and exposure-history diversity represented. Across a handful of donors, roughly 5% of naive CD4, 3% to 4% of naive CD8, 2.3% of memory CD4, and approximately 0.4% of memory CD8 clonotypes were shared. Even with the large sequencing depth, rarefaction of the sorted-subset datasets indicated that sequencing was incomplete. Pairwise subsampling led to the expectation that sequencing depth would affect the degree of clonotype sharing among donors.

Spanning cysteine to phenylalanine, the CDR3 consists of 16 amino acids. The DNA shown is the 48-base CDR3, in frame from base 1. As encoded in the germline V gene, CDR1 is KGHSH while CDR2 is LQKENI. V ends up 8 bases short and J 4 bases short, with an unmatched junction base count of 9. The chain was built from TRBV18 and TRBJ2-6; TRBD1 aligns with 9 central bases. Input material: memory CD4+ T cells sorted from blood. Explained via the paper, the cell subset or site label denotes: CD45RA-negative fraction. The receptor's source is a woman aged 30 to 39 in good health. The base sequence is TGTGCCAGCACTCCGGGACAGGGTTCCGGGGCCAACGTCCTGACTTTC. Translated, it reads CASTPGQGSGANVLTF.